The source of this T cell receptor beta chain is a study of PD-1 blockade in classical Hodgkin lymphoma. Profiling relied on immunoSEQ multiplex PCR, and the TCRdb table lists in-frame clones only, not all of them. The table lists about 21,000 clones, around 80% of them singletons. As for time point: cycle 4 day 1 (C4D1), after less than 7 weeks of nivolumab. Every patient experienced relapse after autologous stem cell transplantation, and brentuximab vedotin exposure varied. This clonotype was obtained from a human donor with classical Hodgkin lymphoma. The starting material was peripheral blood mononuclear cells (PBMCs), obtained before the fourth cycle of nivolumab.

In nucleotides, the CDR3 is TGTGCCAGCTCACAGGCGGGTGACGAGCAGTACGTC. It encodes CASSQAGDEQYV. The V call is TRBV18, the J call TRBJ2-7, with D maybe TRBD2 (5 bases). Germline V lookup: CDR1 KGHSH, CDR2 LQKENI. The CDR3 is 12 residues long. V gave up 4 bases and J gave up 5 bases, with 9 bases separating them.